Following are 21 T cell receptor beta chains from one sample sequenced in a study of CD8+CD57+ T cells in acquired aplastic anemia. Sequencing was done on patients that had shown CD8+CD57+ cell expansion by flow cytometry. The template used for profiling TCR beta VDJ and CDR3 was genomic DNA. TCRdb recomputed calls from the reads with MiXCR, one row per CDR3 protein. The sample has about 180,000 distinct CDR3 sequences; roughly 48% are singletons. The specimen sequenced was sorted CD4+, CD8+, or CD8+CD57+ T cells (not recorded which) from PBMCs. The receptors shown here come from a human donor with aplastic anemia.

This clonotype has a count of ten or more. The chain has TRBV15 and TRBJ1-1; 8 nucleotides match TRBD1. Losses at the gene ends were 2 bases for V and 4 bases for J; bases not matched to a gene: 6. CDR3 length: 15 amino acids. Germline V gives CDR1 LNHNV, CDR2 YYDKDF (reference sequence). The CDR3 spells CATSRSDRGGTEAFF. CDR3 nucleotide sequence: TGTGCCACCAGCAGATCCGACAGGGGAGGCACTGAAGCTTTCTTT.

This clonotype occurred a few times. With a much larger clone just one base away, this may be a read error. This chain connects TRBV20-1 to TRBJ1-2, with a weak D call TRBD1 (6 bases). Germline V gene sequence: CDR1 DFQATT, CDR2 SNEGSKA (reference sequence). This CDR3 spans 14 amino acids. DNA of the CDR3: TGCAGTACTAGAGAGCTCACAGGGCCTAGGGGCTACACCTTC. As protein: CSTRELTGPRGYTF.

The chain carries TRBV7-3 and TRBJ2-2; D remains unclear. V lost 8 bases and J lost 0, with 10 bases in between. The CDR3 length is 14 residues. From germline, CDR1 is SGHTA and CDR2 FQGTGA. The CDR3 region is CASSGLANTGELFF. In DNA form, the CDR3 reads TGTGCCAGCTCGGGCCTAGCGAACACCGGGGAGCTGTTTTTT.

This clonotype was picked up many times. This chain joins TRBV6-1 and TRBJ2-1; D perhaps matches TRBD1 (6 bases). V lost 6 bases and J 7 bases, leaving 10 bases between the germline ends. CDR1 and CDR2 from the germline V gene are MNHNS and SASEGT. This CDR3 contains 12 residues. Written as DNA, the CDR3 is TGTGCCAGCAGCACAGGGCGGAATGAGCAGTTCTTC. It yields the protein CASSTGRNEQFF.

As to this clonotype: A read error may produce the germline difference seen at one junction end. The chain combines TRBV7-2 with TRBJ2-7; D is possibly TRBD1 or TRBD2 (5 bases each). This CDR3 comprises 13 residues. The germline gives CDR1 SGHTA, CDR2 FQGNSA. The CDR3 nucleotides read TGTGCCAGCAGCACACGGGACGGGTACGAACAGTACTTC. It codes for CASSTRDGYEQYF.

This clonotype was found many times. The chain recombines TRBV5-1 with TRBJ2-2, with D possibly being TRBD1 (6 bases). Trimming cost V 1 base and J 8 bases, with 15 bases left between them. Germline V gene data show CDR1 as SGHRS and CDR2 as YFSETQ. There are 15 residues in the CDR3. The CDR3 sequence: CASSLLQGQKGELFF. DNA for the CDR3: TGCGCCAGCAGCTTGCTTCAGGGGCAGAAGGGGGAGCTGTTTTTT.

There are many counts of this clonotype. The gene calls are TRBV7-9 and TRBJ2-2; D gene uncertain. The ends were cut back, 5 bases at V and 3 bases at J, with 13 bases in the middle. Germline V lookup: CDR1 SEHNR, CDR2 FQNEAQ (reference sequence). This CDR3 is 15 amino acids long. This CDR3 reads CASSPQGAYTGELFF. CDR3 sequence (DNA): TGTGCCAGCAGCCCCCAAGGCGCCTACACCGGGGAGCTGTTTTTT. Full variable domain (missing parts from reference TRBV7-9 and TRBJ2-2): DTGVSQNPRHKITKRGQNVTFRCDPISEHNRLYWYRQTLGQGPEFLTYFQNEAQLEKSRLLSDRFSAERPKGSFSTLEIQRTEQGDSAMYLCASSPQGAYTGELFFGEGSRLTVL.

Of note for this clonotype: A much larger clone differs by one base, so this may be a read error. The CDR3 DNA reads as TGCGCCAGCAGCCTGGGTGGGGCGCGGGACTATAGCTACACCTTC. Protein sequence: CASSLGGARDYSYTF. J is TRBJ1-2 and V is TRBV5-1, with TRBD1 as a possible D gene (5 bases). Germline values: CDR1 SGHRS, CDR2 YFSETQ. This CDR3 region has 15 residues.

This clonotype was counted ten times or more. The chain employs TRBV19 and TRBJ1-3; D call uncertain. CDR1 and CDR2 (germline): LNHDA, SQIVND (reference sequence). The CDR3 runs 14 residues. Deletions cut 9 bases from V and 2 bases from J, with 14 bases between. In nucleotides, the CDR3 is TGTGCCAGCCTGACCCCGGGAACTGGAAACACCATATATTTT. Residues: CASLTPGTGNTIYF.

The chain combines TRBV7-6 with TRBJ2-3, with D perhaps being TRBD1 or TRBD2 (5 bases each). The CDR3 has 17 amino acids. V gave up 5 bases and J gave up 1 base, with 19 bases separating them. In germline, CDR1 is SGHVS, CDR2 FNYEAQ. The DNA of the CDR3 is TGTGCCAGCAGCAGCTTGGGGGACGTTACCGGCACAGATACGCAGTATTTT. Protein sequence: CASSSLGDVTGTDTQYF.

This clonotype was observed many times. This sequence joins TRBV6-6 and TRBJ1-2; no clear D gene. Germline V gene sequence: CDR1 MNHNY, CDR2 SVGAGI (reference sequence). The V end lost 0 bases, the J end lost 3 bases, and 5 bases lay between the germline ends. The CDR3 length is 13 residues. The CDR3, as DNA: TGTGCCAGCAGTTACTCCAGAGACTATGGCTACACCTTC. Translation: CASSYSRDYGYTF.

This clonotype was picked up many times. The chain is built from TRBV29-1 and TRBJ2-5; 14 bases map to TRBD2. There are 18 residues in the CDR3. V shed 7 bases and J 0 bases; nucleotides not matched to a gene: 13. Germline CDR1 SQVTM, CDR2 ANQGSEA. The CDR3 loop reads CSARTSGGPVLYQETQYF. CDR3 DNA sequence: TGCAGCGCCAGGACTAGCGGGGGGCCGGTCTTGTACCAAGAGACCCAGTACTTC.

Only a few counts were recorded for this clonotype. The chain combines TRBV15 with TRBJ1-1; TRBD1 might be the D (6 bases). The V end lost 6 bases, the J end lost 4 bases, and 15 bases lay between the germline ends. Germline-derived CDR1 and CDR2 are LNHNV and YYDKDF (reference sequence). This CDR3 has 14 residues. This CDR3 is CATRGGAGSTEAFF. CDR3 DNA sequence: TGTGCCACCAGAGGGGGGGCAGGGAGCACTGAAGCTTTCTTT.

The chain carries TRBV7-2 and TRBJ1-2; 8 bases match TRBD1. Germline V gene data show CDR1 as SGHTA and CDR2 as FQGNSA. Trimming cost V 6 bases and J 3 bases; bases outside gene matches: 3. The CDR3 has 13 residues. CDR3 loop: CASRQQGDYGYTF. DNA for the CDR3: TGTGCCAGCAGACAACAGGGGGACTATGGCTACACCTTC.

There are many counts of this clonotype. The chain employs TRBV2 and TRBJ2-3; D not certain. This CDR3 is built from 14 residues. Germline V gives CDR1 SNHLY, CDR2 FYNNEI. Between the trimmed V and J ends, which lost 7 bases and 2 bases, there was a span of 13 bases. The CDR3 protein is CASTGDLFTDTQYF. The CDR3 nucleotides read TGTGCCAGCACTGGAGACTTATTCACAGATACGCAGTATTTT.

V usage is TRBV6-1 and J usage is TRBJ1-6; unclear D gene. CDR1 MNHNS and CDR2 SASEGT come from the germline V gene. V dropped 7 bases and J dropped 8 bases, with 21 bases sitting between them. The CDR3 runs to 16 residues. The DNA of the CDR3 is TGTGCCAGCACCAAAATGCAGAGGTCGAAGGATTCACCCCTCCACTTT. Its translation: CASTKMQRSKDSPLHF.

This clonotype has ten or more counts. V gene TRBV5-4 combines with J gene TRBJ1-4; maybe TRBD1 (5 bases). V was clipped by 4 bases and J by 7 bases, with 14 bases between them. Germline CDR1 and CDR2: SGHNT and YYREEE (reference sequence). CDR3 length: 14 residues. For the CDR3, the DNA is TGTGCCAGCAGCCAGGGTCCTGAGGGTGAAAAACTGTTTTTT. Its translation is CASSQGPEGEKLFF. Full variable domain (missing parts from reference TRBV5-4 and TRBJ1-4): ETGVTQSPTHLIKTRGQQVTLRCSSQSGHNTVSWYQQALGQGPQFIFQYYREEENGRGNFPPRFSGLQFPNYSSELNVNALELDDSALYLCASSQGPEGEKLFFGSGTQLSVL.

This clonotype was detected only once. A junction end diverges from the germline sequence, so it may reflect a read error. The chain joins TRBV29-1 to TRBJ2-3; TRBD2 aligns across 16 bases. The germline CDR1 and CDR2 sequences are SQVTM and ANQGSEA. The CDR3 runs 15 residues. CDR3 nucleotides: TGCAGCATCCTGGCTGGGACTAGCGGGGGGGGTCGAATGAACTTT. Translation: CSILAGTSGGGRMNF.

On this clonotype itself: This may come from a read error, since a much larger clone is one base off. V usage is TRBV20-1 and J usage is TRBJ2-3; 9 bases align to TRBD2. Germline lookup yields CDR1 DFQATT and CDR2 SNEGSKA (reference sequence). The CDR3 has 13 residues. The CDR3 is CRLAGARTDTRYF. CDR3 bases: TGCAGGTTAGCGGGGGCTCGCACAGATACGCGGTATTTT.

This clonotype was picked up a small number of times. The genes are TRBV6-1 and TRBJ1-1; D unresolved. CDR3 length: 14 amino acids. CDR1 MNHNS and CDR2 SASEGT come from the germline V gene. The V gene lost 5 bases and the J gene lost 1 base, with 11 bases spanning the gap. CDR3 DNA: TGTGCCAGCAGTCTGGCAGATAAGAACACTGAAGCTTTCTTT. Translation: CASSLADKNTEAFF.

This clonotype was observed many times. The chain is built from TRBV7-2 and TRBJ1-1, with D unresolved. This CDR3 spans 15 amino acids. Trimming removed 5 bases at V and 0 bases at J, with 13 bases between. Germline CDR1 SGHTA, CDR2 FQGNSA. The CDR3 bases are TGTGCCAGCAGCCTTAGCAGCAGGATGAACACTGAAGCTTTCTTT. Amino acids: CASSLSSRMNTEAFF.